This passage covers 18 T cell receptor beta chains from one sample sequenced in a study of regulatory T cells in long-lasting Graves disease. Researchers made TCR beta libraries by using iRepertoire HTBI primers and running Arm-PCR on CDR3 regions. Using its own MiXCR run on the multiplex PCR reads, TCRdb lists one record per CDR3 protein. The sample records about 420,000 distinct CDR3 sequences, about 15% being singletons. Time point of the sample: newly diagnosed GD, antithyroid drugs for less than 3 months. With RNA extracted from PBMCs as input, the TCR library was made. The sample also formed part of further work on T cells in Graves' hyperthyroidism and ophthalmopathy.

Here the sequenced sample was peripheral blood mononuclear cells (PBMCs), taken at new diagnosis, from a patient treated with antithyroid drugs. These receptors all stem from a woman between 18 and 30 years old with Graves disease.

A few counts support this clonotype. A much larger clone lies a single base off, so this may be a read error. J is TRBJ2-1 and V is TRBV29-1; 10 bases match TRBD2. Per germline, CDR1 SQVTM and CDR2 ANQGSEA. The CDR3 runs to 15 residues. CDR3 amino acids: CSVETSGSSYNGQFF. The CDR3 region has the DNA TGCAGCGTTGAGACTAGCGGGTCGTCCTACAATGGGCAGTTCTTC.

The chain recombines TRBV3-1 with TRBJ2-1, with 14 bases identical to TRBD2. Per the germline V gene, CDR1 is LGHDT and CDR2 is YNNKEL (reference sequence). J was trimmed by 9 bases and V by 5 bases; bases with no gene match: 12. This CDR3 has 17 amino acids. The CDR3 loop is CASSSGTSGRYLGEQFF. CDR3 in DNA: TGTGCCAGCAGCTCCGGGACTAGCGGGAGATATTTGGGTGAGCAGTTCTTC.

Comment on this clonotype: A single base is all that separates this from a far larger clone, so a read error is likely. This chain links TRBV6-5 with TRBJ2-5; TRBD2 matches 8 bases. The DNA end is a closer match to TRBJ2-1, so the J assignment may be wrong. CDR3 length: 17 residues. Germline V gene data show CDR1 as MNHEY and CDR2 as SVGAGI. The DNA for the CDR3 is TGTGCCAGCAGTTACCGTTTTTCGGGAGGGCCCTCTAAGACCCAGTTCTTC. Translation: CASSYRFSGGPSKTQFF.

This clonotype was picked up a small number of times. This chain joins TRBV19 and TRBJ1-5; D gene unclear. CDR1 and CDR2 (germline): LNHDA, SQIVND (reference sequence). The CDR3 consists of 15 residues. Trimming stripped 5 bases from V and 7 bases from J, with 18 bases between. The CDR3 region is CASSLLDRTLQPQHF. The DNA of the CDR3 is TGTGCCAGTAGTCTCCTCGACCGGACCCTCCAGCCCCAGCATTTT.

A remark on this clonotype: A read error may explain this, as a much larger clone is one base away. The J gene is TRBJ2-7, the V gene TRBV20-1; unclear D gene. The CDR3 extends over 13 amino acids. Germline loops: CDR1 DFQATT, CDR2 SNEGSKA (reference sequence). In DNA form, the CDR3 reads TGCAGTGCTAGCTTGGGTTCTCCCTACGCGCAGTACTTC. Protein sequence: CSASLGSPYAQYF.

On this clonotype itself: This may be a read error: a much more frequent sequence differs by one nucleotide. In DNA form, the CDR3 reads TGTGCCAGCAGCCAGGAAGGGGGGGGCCCCTACAATGAGCAGTTCTTC. Protein product: CASSQEGGGPYNEQFF. The chain combines TRBV12-3 or TRBV12-4 with TRBJ2-1, with D perhaps TRBD2 (7 bases). This CDR3 has 16 residues. V was cut by 6 bases and J by 2 bases, with 17 bases left in between.

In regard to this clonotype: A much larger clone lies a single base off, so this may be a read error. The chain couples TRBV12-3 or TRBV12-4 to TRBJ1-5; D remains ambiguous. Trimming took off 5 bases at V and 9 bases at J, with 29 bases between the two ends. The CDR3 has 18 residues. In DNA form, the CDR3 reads TGTGCCAGCAGTCCCCTAGCTGGGTTCTCTAAATCGGATCGGCCCCAGCATTTT. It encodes CASSPLAGFSKSDRPQHF.

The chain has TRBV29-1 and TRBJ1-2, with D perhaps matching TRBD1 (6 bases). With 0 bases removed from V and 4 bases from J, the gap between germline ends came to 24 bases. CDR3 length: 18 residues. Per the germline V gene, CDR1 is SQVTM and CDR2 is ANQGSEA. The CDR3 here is CSVEEKGQPPLGVYGYTF. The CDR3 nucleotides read TGCAGCGTTGAAGAAAAGGGACAACCACCCTTAGGGGTCTATGGCTACACCTTC.

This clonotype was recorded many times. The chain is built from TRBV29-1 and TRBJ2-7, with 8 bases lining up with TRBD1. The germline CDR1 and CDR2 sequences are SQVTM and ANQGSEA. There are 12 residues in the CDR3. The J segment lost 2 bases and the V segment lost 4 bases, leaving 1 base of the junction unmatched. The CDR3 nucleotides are TGCAGCGTTGGACAGGGGACCTACGAGCAGTACTTC. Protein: CSVGQGTYEQYF.

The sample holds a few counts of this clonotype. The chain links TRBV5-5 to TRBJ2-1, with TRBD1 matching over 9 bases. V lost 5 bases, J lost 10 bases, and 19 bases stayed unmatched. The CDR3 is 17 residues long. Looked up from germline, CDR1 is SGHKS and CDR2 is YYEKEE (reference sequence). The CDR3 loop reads CASSGTGRHGSGGEQFF. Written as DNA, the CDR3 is TGTGCCAGCAGTGGGACAGGGCGCCACGGCTCGGGGGGCGAGCAGTTCTTC. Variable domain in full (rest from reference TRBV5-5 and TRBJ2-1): DAGVTQSPTHLIKTRGQQVTLRCSPISGHKSVSWYQQVLGQGPQFIFQYYEKEERGRGNFPDRFSARQFPNYSSELNVNALLLGDSALYLCASSGTGRHGSGGEQFFGPGTRLTVL.

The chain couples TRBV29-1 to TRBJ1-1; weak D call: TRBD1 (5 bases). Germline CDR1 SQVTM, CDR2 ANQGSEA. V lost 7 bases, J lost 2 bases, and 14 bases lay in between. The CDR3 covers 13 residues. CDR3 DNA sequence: TGCAGCGGGTCGGGACGGCTAAACACTGAAGCTTTCTTT. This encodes CSGSGRLNTEAFF.

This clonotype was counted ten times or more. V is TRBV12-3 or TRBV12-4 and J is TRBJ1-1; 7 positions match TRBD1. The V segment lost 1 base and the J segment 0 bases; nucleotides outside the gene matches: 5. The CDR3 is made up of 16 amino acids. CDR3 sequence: CASSLGIGTVNTEAFF. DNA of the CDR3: TGTGCCAGCAGTTTAGGAATTGGGACAGTGAACACTGAAGCTTTCTTT.

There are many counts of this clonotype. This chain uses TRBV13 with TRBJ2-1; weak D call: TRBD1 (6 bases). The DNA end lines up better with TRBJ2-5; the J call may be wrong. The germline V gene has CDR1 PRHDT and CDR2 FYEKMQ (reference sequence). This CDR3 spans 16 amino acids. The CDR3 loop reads CASSPEGVENQETQYF. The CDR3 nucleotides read TGTGCCAGCAGTCCTGAGGGGGTTGAGAACCAAGAGACCCAGTACTTC.

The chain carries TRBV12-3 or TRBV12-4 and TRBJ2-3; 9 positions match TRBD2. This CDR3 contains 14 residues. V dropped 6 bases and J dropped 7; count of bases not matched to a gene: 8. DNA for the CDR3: TGTGCCAGCAGCACCAGGACTAGCGCATATACGCAGTATTTT. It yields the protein CASSTRTSAYTQYF.

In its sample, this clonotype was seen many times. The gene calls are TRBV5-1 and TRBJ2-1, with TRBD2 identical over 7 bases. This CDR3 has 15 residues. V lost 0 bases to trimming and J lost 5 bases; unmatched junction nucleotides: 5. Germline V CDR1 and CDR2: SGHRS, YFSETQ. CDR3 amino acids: CASSLGTRLDNEQFF. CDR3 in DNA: TGCGCCAGCAGCTTGGGGACTAGACTTGACAATGAGCAGTTCTTC.

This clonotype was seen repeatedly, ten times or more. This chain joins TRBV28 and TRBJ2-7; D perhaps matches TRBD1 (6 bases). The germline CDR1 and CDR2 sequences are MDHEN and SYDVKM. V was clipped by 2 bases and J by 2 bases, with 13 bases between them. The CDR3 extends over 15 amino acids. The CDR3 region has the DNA TGTGCCAGCAGTTTAGTACAGGGAGTTGCCTACGAGCAGTACTTC. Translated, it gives CASSLVQGVAYEQYF.

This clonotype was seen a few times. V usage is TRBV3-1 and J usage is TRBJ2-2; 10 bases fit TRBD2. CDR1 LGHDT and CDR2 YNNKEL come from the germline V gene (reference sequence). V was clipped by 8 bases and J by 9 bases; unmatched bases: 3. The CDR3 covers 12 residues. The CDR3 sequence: CASGTSARELFF. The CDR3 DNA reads TGTGCCAGCGGGACTAGCGCCAGGGAGCTGTTTTTT. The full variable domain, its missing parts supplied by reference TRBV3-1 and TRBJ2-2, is DTAVSQTPKYLVTQMGNDKSIKCEQNLGHDTMYWYKQDSKKFLKIMFSYNNKELIINETVPNRFSPKSPDKAHLNLHINSLELGDSAVYFCASGTSARELFFGEGSRLTVL.

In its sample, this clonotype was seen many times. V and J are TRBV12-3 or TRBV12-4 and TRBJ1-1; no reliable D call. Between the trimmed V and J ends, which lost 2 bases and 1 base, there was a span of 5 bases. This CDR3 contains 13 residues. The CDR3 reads CASSLIANTEAFF. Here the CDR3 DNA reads TGTGCCAGCAGTTTAATAGCGAACACTGAAGCTTTCTTT.